This T cell receptor beta chain was found in a study of cytomegalovirus exposure and HLA in healthy donors (dated 2017 in TCRdb). For the wider study: According to an earlier analysis of a few hundred of the donors, 200 million or so T cells yielded 100 million or so unique TCR beta sequences and 250 to 350 Gb of sequence data. Approximately 300 gigabases of sequencing data and 91 million or so unique TCR sequences made up an early release that covered under 750 HLA-typed donors. The genetic ancestry cluster associated with self-reported Caucasian donors included over 80% of the approximately 410 genotyped donors. The study aimed to test whether cataloging public T cell receptors could reveal signatures of past pathogen exposure. Using immunosequencing, the study profiled T cell repertoires from 666 subjects and related those repertoires to cytomegalovirus serostatus. Besides the first cohort of 550 to 750 subjects, a separate validation cohort made up of roughly 120 different subjects was used. The study combined high-throughput TCR immunosequencing, statistical association of individual TCRs with disease status, and machine learning to predict cytomegalovirus infection status. A later analysis re-analyzed previously published TCR beta repertoires from 666 donors and added high-resolution HLA genotyping to study TCR occurrence patterns. The later analysis used no new phenotypic data to find candidate immune exposures, relying instead on TCR beta sequences and their occurrence across donors. An earlier analysis of roughly 600 of the donors used high-throughput TCR beta sequencing to judge whether each TCR beta V gene segment behaved as functional or pseudogenic. Donor age, sex, ethnicity and CMV serostatus were collected together with the repertoire data. Genome-wide SNP genotypes for about three fifths of the roughly 670 donors were used in a later genetic analysis, which treated that subset as a discovery cohort. Every repertoire in the discovery cohort had been generated on one and the same sequencing platform. HLA typing covered class I and class II loci at four-digit resolution. The number of typed donors differed by locus: roughly 629-630 for A, B, C, DRB1 and DQB1; some 540 for DQA1; approximately 610 for DPA1; and some 470 for DPB1. Because of strong linkage in the cohort, five DR-DQ haplotypes were treated as single units for association and clustering. Across some 400 genotyped donors of the cohort, an average of about 250,000 unique TCR beta nucleotide sequences per donor were sequenced, and approximately 17% of those sequences were non-productive.

The V and J ends are trimmed by 3 bases and 2 bases, leaving 19 bases between them. The CDR3, cysteine through phenylalanine, is 17 amino acids long. Only the CDR3 part of the read is kept: 51 bases, read in frame from the first base. CDR1 and CDR2 are read off the germline V gene as MDHEN and SYDVKM. The cohort comprised some 700 healthy bone marrow donors. All cohort members were sampled while nominally healthy, although unrecorded immune exposures were likely present. The donor was CMV seropositive and was included in the group of some 290 seropositive cohort members. Each donor provided a peripheral blood sample, and peripheral blood mononuclear cells were used for TCR beta sequencing. Genomic DNA extraction from the blood cell samples was performed with the Qiagen DNeasy Blood Extraction Kit. As regards this clone: The clone's antigen remains unknown. Base qualities were left out, and no much larger clone turns up one base away.

Study-level results and caveats: It was suggested by the authors that the approach could potentially be generalized to other disease states and immunological phenotypes. Three of the identified cytomegalovirus-associated TCR beta chains were confirmed in vitro to be specific for cytomegalovirus antigens. A later analysis found that TCR association rates varied across HLA loci, with DRB1 alleles showing the most associated TCRs and HLA-C alleles the fewest. An earlier analysis of approximately 530 of the donors showed that most TCR beta V segments appeared in productive rearrangements either about 87% or about 30% of the time, which broadly matched IMGT annotations. The study listed 164 TCR beta chains as associated with cytomegalovirus. Compared with equally common non-associated chains, HLA-associated TCR beta chains in a later analysis were more clonally expanded and had lower generation probabilities. In a later analysis, several top co-occurrence clusters were reported to appear linked to parvovirus B19, influenza, CMV and Epstein-Barr virus. Some IMGT-functional V segments, including TRBV6-2 and TRBV6-3, could not be distinguished by the 87-base-pair reads and were therefore excluded. Because counts were too low, some 16 rarely observed V segments, including chromosome 9 orphons, were excluded from the earlier analysis of about 500 of the donors. The only immune exposure information available for the cohort was CMV serostatus. Most CMV-associated TCR beta chains appeared to be HLA-restricted in a later analysis, and the HLA associations seemed to be driven largely by CMV exposure. In a later genetic analysis, fewer N-insertions in productive TCRs were reported among donors in an Asian-associated ancestry cluster than the roughly 700-donor mean. Cytomegalovirus status was reported to be diagnosed by the classifier with high specificity and sensitivity in both the original and validation cohorts. Assigning TCR associations to individual alleles was difficult when HLA alleles, especially DR and DQ, strongly co-occurred. Sequencing depth was assumed to be roughly uniform across donors in the presence/absence analyses, though that assumption may not hold. A further reported finding was that TCR beta sequences accurately predicted the HLA-A and HLA-B alleles for most subjects in the first cohort. A group of highly shared sequence variants was considered likely to be a technical artifact of the sequencing pipeline. Correlated functional status among segregating V segments might reflect linkage disequilibrium, but an unknown experimental factor could not be ruled out. V-gene and J-gene trimming of TCR beta chains was associated with a missense DCLRE1C variant in a later genetic analysis, and the association was replicated in an independent cohort. A later analysis associated 17,000 or so TCR beta sequences with specific HLA alleles at a false discovery rate of 0.05. While some public TCRs were present in many individuals, most TCR sequences turned up only very rarely across donors. Because some donors lacked HLA typing at each locus, the association tests relied only on the typed subset. In this cohort, only TCR beta chains were sequenced, and detectable features were limited by the absence of alpha or paired-chain data.

Library method: the immunoSEQ multiplex PCR assay. For the multiplex PCR, a mixture combining 60 forward primers for TCR Vbeta segments and 13 reverse primers for TCR Jbeta segments was used. The CDR3 region of rearranged TCR beta genes was amplified from genomic DNA with a multiplex PCR assay. Amplified TCR beta libraries were sequenced as 87-base-pair reads on the Illumina HiSeq System. Processing in the source paper ran as follows. A later analysis counted approximately 84 million unique TCR beta chains across the 700 or so repertoires, and some 11 million of these chains were shared by at least two donors. A nearest-neighbor algorithm error-corrected the raw reads and collapsed the reads into unique sequences, merging closely related sequences to remove PCR and sequencing errors. CDR3 sequences were aligned to IMGT reference sequences to assign V, D and J gene segments. Each retained sequence needed at least a six-nucleotide match to both a V gene segment and a J gene segment. Rearrangements were called productive when the CDR3 lacked stop codons and stayed in frame with V and J; all others were non-productive. Following IMGT convention, CDR3 was defined as the stretch from the second conserved V-encoded cysteine up to the conserved J-encoded phenylalanine. Sequences without an unambiguous match to a single V gene segment were excluded from the earlier analysis of several hundred of the donors. In an earlier analysis of 587 of the donors, a V segment was called functional when productive rearrangements were above 56.7%, and segregating when the standard deviation between donors exceeded 5%. A statistical classification framework was built to diagnose cytomegalovirus status from the catalog of TCR beta chain sequences. A later analysis assigned V and J genes by comparing TCR nucleotide sequences with IMGT/GENE-DB human TR gene sequences. In a later analysis, CDR3 sequences and most-parsimonious VDJ recombination scenarios were assigned using the TCRdist pipeline. A later analysis defined each TCR beta chain by its CDR3 amino acid sequence plus V-gene family, and excluded reads lacking a unique V-gene family. A later analysis removed several hundred highly shared, low-generation-probability nucleotide sequences to deal with suspected cross-contamination and a sequencing artifact. A later analysis calculated a clonal expansion index for each public chain from normalized within-repertoire ranks of inferred template counts. In a later analysis, generation probabilities were computed using a VDJ recombination model fitted to out-of-frame rearrangements, and the results were checked against IGoR. In a later analysis, TCR-TCR, TCR-HLA and TCR-CMV co-occurrence was scored with hypergeometric tests, and a repertoire-size bias correction was applied to TCR pairs. False discovery rates were estimated in a later analysis by permuting HLA or CMV assignments 20 times. In a later analysis, co-occurring TCRs were grouped using DBSCAN, and TCRdist sequence similarity was added for clustering within HLA-allele-positive subsets. Repertoires with fewer than 30,000 or more than 120,000 public chains, plus five repertoires with anomalous nucleotide sharing, were excluded from co-occurrence clustering. Here the immuneACCESS table is served through TCRdb, limited to in-frame sequences with V and J called. Missing clones are a known gap in these copies; in checked studies unresolved V genes cover under half, and the rest lacks a known reason. Clone size and the V and J calls come from that table; the DNA yielded D and trimming. In all, the sample holds approximately 90,000 clones, and roughly two thirds of those were seen once. The top ten constitute roughly 15% of the sample.

The sequencing input was PBMCs. The TCR originated in a woman aged 45-65 years in good health and CMV-seropositive. The V and J genes are TRBV28 and TRBJ2-5; possibly the D gene is TRBD1, per 5 matching bases. The DNA reads TGTGCCAGCAGTTTTAATTTTTTAGGCGACAGACAAGAGACCCAGTACTTC. Its protein is CASSFNFLGDRQETQYF.